Presented here are 5 T cell receptor beta chains from one specimen sequenced in a study of T cells after yellow fever vaccination. One entry per CDR3 protein, called by TCRdb with MiXCR from the 5' RACE reads. The sample has about 350,000 distinct CDR3 sequences; roughly an eighth are singletons. This sample comprised CD4+ T cells sorted from PBMCs, obtained 15 days after the yellow fever booster vaccination. These receptors were obtained from a man younger than 35 who received the YFV17D yellow fever vaccine.

The chain employs TRBV6-5 and TRBJ2-1; 10 bases fit TRBD2. In germline, CDR1 is MNHEY, CDR2 SVGAGI. With V trimmed by 2 bases and J by 2 bases, 18 bases remained unmatched. This CDR3 has 21 residues. The CDR3 reads CASSYAPGALAGTLAYNEQFF. The CDR3 DNA reads as TGTGCCAGCAGTTACGCCCCGGGGGCACTAGCGGGGACCTTGGCCTACAATGAGCAGTTCTTC.

CDR3 bases: TGTGCCAGCAGCCCAGGACAGGGGGCGGGGGGGGCCAACGTCCTGACTTTC. It codes for CASSPGQGAGGANVLTF. This chain connects TRBV12-3 or TRBV12-4 to TRBJ2-6; 11 nucleotides line up with TRBD1. CDR3 length equals 17 residues. Germline trimming cut 6 bases from V and 4 bases from J; bases unmatched to any gene: 8.

In this sample, this clonotype turned up a few times. The rearrangement uses TRBV20-1 and TRBJ2-7; 8 nucleotides agree with TRBD1. The CDR3 totals 14 residues. With 6 bases clipped from V and 3 bases from J, the junction kept 10 bases outside the gene matches. Germline CDR1 DFQATT, CDR2 SNEGSKA (reference sequence). The CDR3 nucleotides are TGCAGTGCCTACCCCCTGGACAGGGTCTACGAGCAGTACTTC. It is translated as CSAYPLDRVYEQYF.

The chain combines TRBV6-1 with TRBJ1-4; the D is unclear. V lost 4 bases and J lost 8, with 17 bases in between. This CDR3 spans 15 amino acids. Germline CDR1 MNHNS, CDR2 SASEGT. The CDR3 loop reads CASSGVGSRTEKLFF. CDR3 bases: TGTGCCAGCAGTGGAGTCGGAAGTCGAACCGAAAAACTGTTTTTT.

This clonotype appeared a few times. V is TRBV4-2 and J is TRBJ1-6, with 7 bases matching TRBD1. The length of the CDR3 is 18 residues. Looked up from germline, CDR1 is LGHNA and CDR2 is YNFKEQ. V dropped 0 bases and J dropped 0; count of bases not matched to a gene: 5. CDR3 protein: CASSQEPGQSSYNSPLHF. The CDR3 nucleotides read TGTGCCAGCAGCCAAGAACCGGGACAGAGCTCCTATAATTCACCCCTCCACTTT.